This T cell receptor (beta chain) was observed in a study of early T cells in non-severe SARS-CoV-2 infection. In the study overall: Sequencing input comprised bulk RNA from unsorted whole blood; chain pairing was not available. Overall study findings and caveats: Private and CD4 specificities were missed by VDJdb matching, which favored anti-spike CD8 responses.

The CDR3 is made up of 15 amino acids. Germline trimming cut 6 bases from V and 3 bases from J; bases unmatched to any gene: 10. Germline lookup yields CDR1 MNHNY and CDR2 SVGAGI (reference sequence). Each single cDNA molecule received a unique molecular identifier. TCRdb analysed the 5' RACE reads with MiXCR anew, one entry per CDR3 protein. This table has about 110,000 distinct CDR3 sequences, 10% to 15% appearing once. This clonotype came up a few times. Its target is unknown. This TCR was recovered from an adult who was a healthcare worker with PCR-confirmed SARS-CoV-2 infection or an uninfected control (not recorded which). The rearrangement uses TRBV6-6 and TRBJ2-7, with TRBD1 identical over 8 bases. Sequencing was performed on whole blood, taken at baseline. The CDR3 region is CASRGQDENYYEQYF. CDR3 DNA: TGTGCCAGCAGGGGACAGGACGAAAACTACTACGAGCAGTACTTC.